The source of this T cell receptor beta chain is a study of shared clonotypes between healthy human individuals. Study details: CD4 naive and memory got three plates each, CD8 naive two, CD8 memory one. Study-level findings and limits: It was anticipated that sequencing depth would influence how many clonotypes donors shared. With few donors, the genetic and exposure-history diversity represented was limited.

200 to 250 ng DNA, about 28,000 T cell genomes, went into each sorted-subset replicate PCR. Clones were read by immunoSEQ multiplex PCR, and TCRdb kept only the in-frame ones, dropping some. Found here are hundreds of thousands of clones, 95% of them singletons; the top ten hold roughly 0.1%. As regards this clone: Its specificity is unknown. Additional DNA sequences in this sample encode the identical CDR3.

The naive CD8 subset, CD45RO-negative cells positively selected for CCR7, excluded terminally differentiated effector memory CD45RA+ cells. Germline values: CDR1 MNHEY, CDR2 SMNVEV (reference sequence). The CDR3 extends over 15 amino acids. Trimming stripped 2 bases from V and 2 bases from J, with 7 bases between. The J gene is TRBJ2-6, the V gene TRBV27; no clear D gene. Sequenced sample: naive CD8+ T cells sorted from blood. The clonotype was recovered from a woman aged 30 to 39 in good health. CDR3 loop: CASSLVGTGANVLTF. CDR3 sequence (DNA): TGTGCCAGCAGTTTAGTGGGTACTGGGGCCAACGTCCTGACTTTC.